A selection of T cell receptor beta chains follows, all from one sample in a study of Ad26.COV2.S vaccination and SARS-CoV-2 variants. This table comes from immunoSEQ multiplex PCR, and its TCRdb copy is limited to in-frame clones, with some not included. The sample carries about 370,000 clones, about 89% recorded once. The sequenced sample was peripheral blood, obtained in a trial of Ad26.COV2.S vaccine versus placebo. These receptor sequences come from a person aged 18 to 59 who received the Ad26.COV2.S COVID-19 vaccine or a placebo. Both conserved end residues are part of each CDR3. Fields, in order: CDR3 protein, V gene, J gene.

CASSLTGSGANVLTF	TRBV27	TRBJ2-6
CASSLKGNSPLHF	TRBV5-4	TRBJ1-6
CSVGGAGELFF	TRBV29-1	TRBJ2-2
CAISADTTSTDTQYF	TRBV10-3	TRBJ2-3
CASSEASGGWKQPQHF	TRBV6-1	TRBJ1-5
CASSFLPGQGVDGYTF	TRBV7-9	TRBJ1-2
CASSYSTSRAGELFF	TRBV6-5	TRBJ2-2
CASSPRTGHGEKLFF	TRBV5-1	TRBJ1-4
CASSSIQGGSNQPQHF	TRBV27	TRBJ1-5
CAWSQGSSYEQYF	TRBV30	TRBJ2-7
CASSRETDTQYF	TRBV5-4	TRBJ2-3
CASSSGTGQGHEQYF	TRBV7-8	TRBJ2-7
CASSMRDRTDTQYF	TRBV9	TRBJ2-3
CASSTQTDTGTEAFF	TRBV5-1	TRBJ1-1
CASSPVPGARANEKLFF	TRBV27	TRBJ1-4
CASSIPSGDRVSDTQYF	TRBV19	TRBJ2-3
CATSDPASPNTGELFF	TRBV24-1	TRBJ2-2
CASSEAHEQFF	TRBV2	TRBJ2-1
CASSYQDEQYF	TRBV27	TRBJ2-7
CASSISALAGGPTDTQYF	TRBV19	TRBJ2-3
CASSTEDRVCGSQETQYF	TRBV23-1	TRBJ2-5